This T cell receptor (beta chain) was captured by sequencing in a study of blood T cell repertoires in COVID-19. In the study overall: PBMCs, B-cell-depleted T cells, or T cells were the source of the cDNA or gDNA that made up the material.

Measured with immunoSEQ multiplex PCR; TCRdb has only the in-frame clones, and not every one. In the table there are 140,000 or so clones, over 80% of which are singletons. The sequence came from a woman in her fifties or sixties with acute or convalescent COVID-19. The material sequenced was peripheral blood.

The CDR3 DNA is TGTGCCAGCAGTTACTCGGGGACACCCCATAACTATGGCTACACCTTC. It specifies CASSYSGTPHNYGYTF. The V and J genes are TRBV6-5 and TRBJ1-2; tentatively, D is TRBD1 (6 bases). V lost 0 bases, J lost 1 base, and 12 bases lay in between. Germline V gives CDR1 MNHEY, CDR2 SVGAGI. The CDR3 runs 16 residues.